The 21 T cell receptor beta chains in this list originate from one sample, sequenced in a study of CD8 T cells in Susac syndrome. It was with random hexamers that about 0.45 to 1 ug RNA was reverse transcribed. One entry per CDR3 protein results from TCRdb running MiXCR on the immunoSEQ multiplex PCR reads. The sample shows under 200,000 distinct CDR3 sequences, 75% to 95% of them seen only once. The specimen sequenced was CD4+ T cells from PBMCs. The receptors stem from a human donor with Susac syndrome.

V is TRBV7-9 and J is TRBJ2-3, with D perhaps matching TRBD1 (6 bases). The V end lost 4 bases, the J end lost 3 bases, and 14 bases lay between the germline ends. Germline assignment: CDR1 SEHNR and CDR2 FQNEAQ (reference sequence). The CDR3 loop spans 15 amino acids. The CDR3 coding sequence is TGTGCCAGCAGCTCTGGACAGCAGGGAACAGATACGCAGTATTTT. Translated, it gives CASSSGQQGTDTQYF.

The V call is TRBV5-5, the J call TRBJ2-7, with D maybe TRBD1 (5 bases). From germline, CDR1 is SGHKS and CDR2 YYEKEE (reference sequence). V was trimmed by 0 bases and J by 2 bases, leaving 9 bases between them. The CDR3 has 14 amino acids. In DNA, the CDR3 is TGTGCCAGCAGCTTGGCCACAGGTGCCTACGAGCAGTACTTC. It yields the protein CASSLATGAYEQYF.

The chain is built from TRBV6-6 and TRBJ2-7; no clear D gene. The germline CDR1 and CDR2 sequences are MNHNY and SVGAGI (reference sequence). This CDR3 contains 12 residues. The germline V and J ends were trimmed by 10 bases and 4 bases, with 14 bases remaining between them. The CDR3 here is CAISSDRYEQYF. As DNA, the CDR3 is TGTGCCATTTCGTCAGACCGATACGAGCAGTACTTC.

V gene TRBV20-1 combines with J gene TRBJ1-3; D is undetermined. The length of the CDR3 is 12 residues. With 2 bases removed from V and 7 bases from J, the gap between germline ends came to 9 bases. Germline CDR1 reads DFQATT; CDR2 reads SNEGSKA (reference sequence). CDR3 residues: CSARRTWNTIYF. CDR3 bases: TGCAGTGCTAGACGTACTTGGAACACCATATATTTT.

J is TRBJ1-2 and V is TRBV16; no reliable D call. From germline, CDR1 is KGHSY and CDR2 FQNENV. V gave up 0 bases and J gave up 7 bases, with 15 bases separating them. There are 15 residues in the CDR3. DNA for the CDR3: TGTGCCAGCAGCCAATCGGGTAGGGTTTTCCGTGGCTACACCTTC. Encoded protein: CASSQSGRVFRGYTF.

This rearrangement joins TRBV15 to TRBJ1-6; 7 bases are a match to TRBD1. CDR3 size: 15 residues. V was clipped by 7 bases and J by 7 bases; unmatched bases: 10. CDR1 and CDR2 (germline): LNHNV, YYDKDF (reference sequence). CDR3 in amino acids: CATTNDRVGNSPLHF. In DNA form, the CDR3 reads TGTGCCACCACCAACGACAGGGTAGGAAATTCACCCCTCCACTTT. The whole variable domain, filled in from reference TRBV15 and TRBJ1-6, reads DAMVIQNPRYQVTQFGKPVTLSCSQTLNHNVMYWYQQKSSQAPKLLFHYYDKDFNNEADTPDNFQSRRPNTSFCFLDIRSPGLGDTAMYLCATTNDRVGNSPLHFGNGTRLTVT.

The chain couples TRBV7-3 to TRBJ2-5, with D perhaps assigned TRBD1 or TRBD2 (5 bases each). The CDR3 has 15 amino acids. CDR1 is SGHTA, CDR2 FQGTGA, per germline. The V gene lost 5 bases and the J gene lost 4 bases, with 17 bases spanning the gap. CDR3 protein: CASSEINGGRETQYF. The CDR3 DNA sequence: TGTGCCAGCAGCGAAATTAATGGGGGACGAGAGACCCAGTACTTC.

CDR3 protein: CASSFRLAGSWNYNEQFF. The CDR3 coding sequence is TGTGCCAGCAGTTTCAGACTAGCGGGAAGCTGGAACTACAATGAGCAGTTCTTC. The rearrangement links TRBV28 to TRBJ2-1; 11 bases are shared with TRBD2. The CDR3 loop spans 18 amino acids. Germline V CDR1 and CDR2: MDHEN, SYDVKM. V shed 3 bases, J shed 3 bases, and the junction held 10 bases outside the gene matches.

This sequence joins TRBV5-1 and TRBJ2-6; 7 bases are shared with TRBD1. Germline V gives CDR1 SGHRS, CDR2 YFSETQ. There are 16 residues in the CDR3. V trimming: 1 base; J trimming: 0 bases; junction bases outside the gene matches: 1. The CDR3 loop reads CASSLTGDSGANVLTF. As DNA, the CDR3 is TGCGCCAGCAGCTTGACAGGGGACTCTGGGGCCAACGTCCTGACTTTC.

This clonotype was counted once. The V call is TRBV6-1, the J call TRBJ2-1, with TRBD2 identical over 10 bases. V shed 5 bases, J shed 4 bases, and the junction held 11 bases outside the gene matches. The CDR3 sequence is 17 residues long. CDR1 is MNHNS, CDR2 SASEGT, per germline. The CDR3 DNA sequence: TGTGCCAGCAGTACCCCTAGCGGGAGTATCGCGTACAATGAGCAGTTCTTC. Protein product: CASSTPSGSIAYNEQFF.

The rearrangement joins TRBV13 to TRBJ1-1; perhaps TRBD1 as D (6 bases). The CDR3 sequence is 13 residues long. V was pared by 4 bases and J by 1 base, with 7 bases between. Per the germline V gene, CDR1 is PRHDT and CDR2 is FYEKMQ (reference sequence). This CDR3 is CASSSTGNTEAFF. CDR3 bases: TGTGCCAGCAGCTCGACAGGGAACACTGAAGCTTTCTTT.

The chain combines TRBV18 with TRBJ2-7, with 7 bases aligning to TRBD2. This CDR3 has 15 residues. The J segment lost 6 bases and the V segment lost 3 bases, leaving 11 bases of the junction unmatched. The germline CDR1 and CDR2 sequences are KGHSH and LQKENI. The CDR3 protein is CASSPPAGVGAEQYF. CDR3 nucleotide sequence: TGTGCCAGCTCACCTCCGGCGGGGGTAGGGGCCGAGCAGTACTTC.

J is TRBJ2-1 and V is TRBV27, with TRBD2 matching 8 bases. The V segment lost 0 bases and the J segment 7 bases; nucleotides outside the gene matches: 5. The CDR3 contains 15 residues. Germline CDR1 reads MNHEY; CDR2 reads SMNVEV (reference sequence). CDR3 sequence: CASSLSGLAWNEQFF. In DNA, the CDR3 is TGTGCCAGCAGTTTATCTGGACTAGCATGGAATGAGCAGTTCTTC.

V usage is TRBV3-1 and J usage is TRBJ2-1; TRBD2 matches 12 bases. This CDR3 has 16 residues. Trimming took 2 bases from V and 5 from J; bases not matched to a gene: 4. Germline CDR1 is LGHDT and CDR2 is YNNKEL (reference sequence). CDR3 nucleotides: TGTGCCAGCAGCCAACCACTAGCGGGAGGTCACAATGAGCAGTTCTTC. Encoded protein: CASSQPLAGGHNEQFF.

CDR3 amino acids: CASTHNPGQGLGRETEAFF. CDR3 DNA: TGTGCCAGTACACACAACCCGGGACAGGGACTCGGAAGGGAGACTGAAGCTTTCTTT. The chain links TRBV19 to TRBJ1-1, with 9 bases identical to TRBD1. Germline V gene lookup returns CDR1 LNHDA and CDR2 SQIVND (reference sequence). The CDR3 totals 19 residues. Trimming cost V 7 bases and J 5 bases; bases outside gene matches: 23.

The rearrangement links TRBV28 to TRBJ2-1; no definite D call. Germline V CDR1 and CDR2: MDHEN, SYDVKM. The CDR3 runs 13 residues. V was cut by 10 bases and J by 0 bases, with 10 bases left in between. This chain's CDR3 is CATYLSSYNEQFF. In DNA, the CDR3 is TGTGCCACCTACCTGAGCTCCTACAATGAGCAGTTCTTC.

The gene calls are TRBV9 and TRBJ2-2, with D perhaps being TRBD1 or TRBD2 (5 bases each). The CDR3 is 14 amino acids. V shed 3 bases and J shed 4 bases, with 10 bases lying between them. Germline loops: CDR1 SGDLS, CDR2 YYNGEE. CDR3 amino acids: CASSARAGTGELFF. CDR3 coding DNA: TGTGCCAGCAGCGCCAGGGCGGGCACCGGGGAGCTGTTTTTT.

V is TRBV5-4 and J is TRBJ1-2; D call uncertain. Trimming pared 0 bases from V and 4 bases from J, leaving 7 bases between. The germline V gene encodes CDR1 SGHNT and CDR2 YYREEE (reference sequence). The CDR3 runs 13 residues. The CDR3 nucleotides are TGTGCCAGCAGCTTGGTTGAGGGCTATGGCTACACCTTC. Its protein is CASSLVEGYGYTF.

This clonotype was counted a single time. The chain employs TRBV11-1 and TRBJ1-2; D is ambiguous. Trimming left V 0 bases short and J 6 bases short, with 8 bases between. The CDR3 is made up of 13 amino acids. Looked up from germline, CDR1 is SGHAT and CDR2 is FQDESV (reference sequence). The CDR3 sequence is CASSLATKDGYTF. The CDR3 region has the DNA TGTGCCAGCAGCTTAGCGACCAAGGATGGCTACACCTTC.

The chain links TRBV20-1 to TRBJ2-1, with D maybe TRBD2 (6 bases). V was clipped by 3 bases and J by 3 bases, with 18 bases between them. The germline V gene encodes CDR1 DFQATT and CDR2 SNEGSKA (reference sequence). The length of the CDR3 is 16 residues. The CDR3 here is CSARGYGAGLYNEQFF. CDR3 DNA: TGCAGTGCTAGGGGGTATGGAGCGGGCCTCTACAATGAGCAGTTCTTC.

CDR3 nucleotide sequence: TGTGCCAGCAGCCCGACAGAAGTGTTGCAGCAGTACTTC. As protein: CASSPTEVLQQYF. The chain recombines TRBV7-2 with TRBJ2-7; tentatively, D is TRBD1 (5 bases). This CDR3 region has 13 residues. Trimming removed 5 bases at V and 8 bases at J, with 16 bases between. CDR1 and CDR2 from the germline V gene are SGHTA and FQGNSA.